This TCR beta chain was found in a study of blood T cell dynamics during melanoma immunotherapy (dated by TCRdb to 2018 to 2021). Describing the broader study: Patients had metastatic melanoma and received first-line pembrolizumab or nivolumab plus ipilimumab as standard of care in the United Kingdom. To find early correlates of response, peripheral T cell receptor repertoires were profiled in metastatic melanoma patients before and after one cycle of checkpoint inhibitor therapy. A training cohort was formed from consecutive patients, and a further independent group of patients from the same centre was pooled into an external validation set. General study outcomes and caveats: Whether the T cell clones driving repertoire changes were melanoma-specific or reflected general immune activation could not be determined in the study. The relatively small sample size was acknowledged as something that could potentially limit how far the results can be generalized. A bifurcated reorganization of the PBMC repertoire at W3, with increased clonality or increased diversity, was observed in patients who later achieved disease control, unlike in progressors.

The germline V gene (reference sequence) provides CDR1 MNHEY and CDR2 SMNVEV. The CDR3, cysteine through phenylalanine, is 16 amino acids long. The read is trimmed to its CDR3 DNA, 48 bases read in frame from base 1. Trimming takes 3 bases off V and 7 bases off J; junction bases not matched to a gene: 11. The time point label for this specimen denotes: week 3, after first cycle of checkpoint inhibitor. Blood was sampled before treatment (T0) and at week 3 (W3), after the first cycle of checkpoint blockade. Except for a couple of patients with rapid clinical progression, response was assessed 12 weeks after the first infusion by RECIST 1.1; disease control meant complete response, partial response or stable disease. Any patient who had received prior systemic cancer treatment, was on concomitant immunosuppressant therapy or had synchronous other active malignancies was excluded. Bulk PBMC and plasma cell-free DNA were both sequenced for TCR beta so that circulating cells and T cell turnover could be tracked. PBMC were isolated from blood with Lymphoprep and SepMate tubes, followed by red cell lysis. QIAamp DNA Blood Mini kits were used to extract DNA from both PBMC and sorted T cell subsets.

To note about this clone: Its cognate antigen has yet to be identified. No quality values exist for individual bases; no much larger clone is one base distant.

Every bulk PBMC sample had a fixed 350 ng of DNA loaded. Following the manufacturer instructions, the immunoSEQ TCRb Assay kit was used to amplify TCR beta CDR3 sequences from genomic DNA. The KAPA Library Quantification Kit for Illumina platforms was used to quantify the pooled libraries by qPCR. Pooled libraries were clustered at about 0.6-1.2 pM and sequenced on an Illumina NextSeq 500. Regarding the original processing steps: TCR data were analyzed with immunoSEQ ANALYZER and the R LymphoSeq package. A rearrangement efficiency score was calculated as productive divided by the sum of productive and non-productive CDR3 sequences. Clonality was assessed using the Gini coefficient and diversity using the Renyi index at alpha=1, with pairwise comparisons between timepoints within each patient. In LymphoSeq, clonal relatedness was computed using an edit distance of 3, and repertoire similarity was computed using the Bhattacharyya coefficient. To classify response, a linear discriminant analysis based on week-3 changes in clonality and diversity was built with the R MASS and caret packages. Held by TCRdb, this immuneACCESS table contains in-frame sequences only and omits some clones. Under half of the omission traces to an unresolved V gene where checked; the cause of the rest is unknown. V, J and clone size are taken as reported in that table, and D and trimming were inferred from the DNA itself. A total of 13,000 to 15,000 clones appear in this sample, 86% of them only once. Approximately 5% of the sample rests with the top ten.

This specimen consisted of blood, obtained from a patient treated with checkpoint blockade. The receptor chain draws on TRBV27 and TRBJ2-7; 11 central nucleotides agree with TRBD1. This receptor was identified in a human donor with melanoma. The DNA sequence is given as TGTGCCAGCAGTTTGGCCCGGACAGGGGGCTCACGGGAGCAGTACTTC. Translated, it reads CASSLARTGGSREQYF.